The next 32 T cell receptor beta chains were all read from a single sample in a study of Tregs in tolerant kidney transplant recipients. Data came from immunoSEQ multiplex PCR; TCRdb stores just in-frame clones and leaves some out. The data contain 75,000 to 85,000 clones, approximately 90% of them singletons. The material sequenced was Tregs from blood, taken before the transplant. The receptor set was obtained from a human donor who received a combined kidney and bone marrow transplant.

The chain links TRBV19 to TRBJ1-5; TRBD1 matches 10 bases. The CDR3 sequence is 15 residues long. Unmatched junction bases numbered 13, after V lost 11 bases and J lost 6 bases. CDR1 and CDR2 (germline): LNHDA, SQIVND (reference sequence). CDR3 in DNA: TGTGCCTGCTACTCCGGAGGACAGGGGGGTCAGCCCCAGCATTTT. Its protein is CACYSGGQGGQPQHF.

This rearrangement joins TRBV30 to TRBJ1-1, with 9 bases aligning to TRBD1. V was pared by 4 bases and J by 7 bases, with 7 bases of the junction left unmatched. The germline V gene has CDR1 GTSNPN and CDR2 SVGIG (reference sequence). The CDR3 covers 13 residues. The CDR3 nucleotides are TGTGCCTGGAAAGGGGACAGGGTTATTGAAGCTTTCTTT. This translates into CAWKGDRVIEAFF.

The V gene is TRBV4-2, the J gene TRBJ1-3; D is undetermined. Germline V gene lookup returns CDR1 LGHNA and CDR2 YNFKEQ. CDR3 size: 17 residues. V was clipped by 0 bases and J by 0 bases, with 12 bases between them. The CDR3 DNA sequence: TGTGCCAGCAGCCAAGAGGGGTCGGGGTCCTCTGGAAACACCATATATTTT. The encoded protein is CASSQEGSGSSGNTIYF.

CDR3 loop: CASSLSQGGGYEQYF. The CDR3 nucleotides are TGTGCCAGCAGTTTAAGCCAGGGAGGAGGCTACGAGCAGTACTTC. This sequence joins TRBV27 and TRBJ2-7; tentative D call: TRBD2 (6 bases). Per germline, CDR1 MNHEY and CDR2 SMNVEV (reference sequence). The CDR3 extends over 15 amino acids. Deletions cut 2 bases from V and 3 bases from J, with 14 bases between.

This clone was recorded once. The chain carries TRBV27 and TRBJ2-1; D gene unclear. The CDR3 is 12 residues long. Trimming left V 6 bases short and J 15 bases short, with 18 bases between. Germline assignment: CDR1 MNHEY and CDR2 SMNVEV (reference sequence). As DNA, the CDR3 is TGTGCCAGCAGGCGCACTCCCTCTCCTCCGTTCTTC. Encoded protein: CASRRTPSPPFF.

The chain has TRBV5-1 and TRBJ2-3; the match to TRBD2 covers 10 bases. The CDR3 loop spans 18 amino acids. Trimming took 4 bases from V and 4 from J; bases not matched to a gene: 15. The germline CDR1 and CDR2 sequences are SGHRS and YFSETQ. CDR3: CASSNPGLAFREADTQYF. CDR3 DNA sequence: TGCGCCAGCAGCAATCCGGGACTAGCGTTCAGGGAGGCAGATACGCAGTATTTT.

The chain employs TRBV19 and TRBJ2-7; D perhaps matches TRBD2 (6 bases). CDR3 length equals 16 residues. Germline assignment: CDR1 LNHDA and CDR2 SQIVND (reference sequence). Trimming removed 5 bases at V and 4 bases at J, with 21 bases between. The CDR3 region is CASSPEVGSPSYEQYF. The CDR3 region has the DNA TGTGCCAGTAGTCCTGAGGTCGGGAGTCCCTCATACGAGCAGTACTTC.

J is TRBJ2-7 and V is TRBV7-2; unclear D gene. Germline CDR1 and CDR2: SGHTA and FQGNSA. Trimming removed 0 bases from V and 2 bases from J, with 8 bases in between. This CDR3 has 14 residues. The CDR3 bases are TGTGCCAGCAGCTTAGCTTATCCAACCTACGAGCAGTACTTC. It yields the protein CASSLAYPTYEQYF.

The J gene is TRBJ2-1, the V gene TRBV6-1, with D unresolved. Germline V gene lookup returns CDR1 MNHNS and CDR2 SASEGT. This CDR3 has 11 amino acids. The V end lost 11 bases, the J end lost 4 bases, and 9 bases lay between the germline ends. Written as DNA, the CDR3 is TGTGCCGGTGGGATTTACAATGAGCAGTTCTTC. Translation gives CAGGIYNEQFF.

The chain has TRBV28 and TRBJ1-1; 7 bases are shared with TRBD1. The junction had 6 bases not matched to a gene; V was cut back by 5 bases and J by 0 bases. The CDR3 is 15 amino acids. Germline values: CDR1 MDHEN, CDR2 SYDVKM. The chain's CDR3 is CASSPLDRMNTEAFF. DNA of the CDR3: TGTGCCAGCAGTCCACTGGACAGGATGAACACTGAAGCTTTCTTT.

The chain carries TRBV18 and TRBJ2-7; 7 bases are shared with TRBD1. The trim removed 1 base at V and 6 bases at J, leaving 6 bases unmatched. The CDR3 loop spans 14 amino acids. Germline CDR1 and CDR2: KGHSH and LQKENI. The CDR3 bases are TGTGCCAGCTCACCACAACAGGGGCTAAGCGAGCAGTACTTC. Translated: CASSPQQGLSEQYF.

The V gene is TRBV7-6, the J gene TRBJ2-1; 8 positions agree with TRBD2. This CDR3 is 15 amino acids long. CDR1 is SGHVS, CDR2 FNYEAQ, per germline. V dropped 5 bases and J dropped 3; count of bases not matched to a gene: 6. DNA of the CDR3: TGTGCCAGCAGCCGTACTAGCGGCCTCTACAATGAGCAGTTCTTC. It encodes CASSRTSGLYNEQFF.

The chain couples TRBV18 to TRBJ2-7, with D uncertain. This CDR3 has 13 residues. Trimming took off 5 bases at V and 0 bases at J, with 8 bases between the two ends. Germline V gene sequence: CDR1 KGHSH, CDR2 LQKENI. The CDR3 sequence is CASSSIGSYEQYF. The CDR3 DNA reads TGTGCCAGCTCATCCATAGGCTCCTACGAGCAGTACTTC.

The V and J genes are TRBV28 and TRBJ1-5, with D unclear. The CDR3 is 13 residues long. Germline CDR1 reads MDHEN; CDR2 reads SYDVKM. V lost 6 bases and J lost 9, with 15 bases in between. The CDR3 region is CASSSGVWGPQHF. Written as DNA, the CDR3 is TGTGCCAGCAGCTCCGGGGTTTGGGGGCCCCAGCATTTT.

The chain links TRBV6-5 to TRBJ2-1; D remains unclear. The CDR3 consists of 15 residues. The germline CDR1 and CDR2 sequences are MNHEY and SVGAGI. Trimming pared 6 bases from V and 0 bases from J, leaving 12 bases between. The CDR3, as DNA: TGTGCCAGCAGCATGACGAGCAGCTCCTACAATGAGCAGTTCTTC. Its protein is CASSMTSSSYNEQFF.

The J gene is TRBJ2-2, the V gene TRBV5-1; 7 positions match TRBD1. The CDR3 length is 15 residues. Germline CDR1 and CDR2: SGHRS and YFSETQ. The ends lost 7 bases at V and 1 base at J; junction bases unmatched: 7. CDR3 protein: CASGPGTENTGELFF. The DNA for the CDR3 is TGCGCCAGCGGACCAGGGACAGAGAACACCGGGGAGCTGTTTTTT.

This chain connects TRBV4-1 to TRBJ2-7; 10 bases line up with TRBD1. V gave up 0 bases and J gave up 3 bases; unmatched junction bases: 2. Germline V gene lookup returns CDR1 MGHRA and CDR2 YSYEKL. The CDR3 consists of 15 residues. The CDR3 here is CASSQDRTGGYEQYF. The CDR3 nucleotides read TGCGCCAGCAGCCAAGACCGGACAGGGGGCTACGAGCAGTACTTC.

This clone was detected once. The chain links TRBV5-5 to TRBJ1-2; the D gene is possibly TRBD1 (6 bases). V was pared by 4 bases and J by 3 bases, with 13 bases between. This CDR3 contains 14 residues. The V gene's germline CDR1 is SGHKS and CDR2 YYEKEE (reference sequence). CDR3: CASSPSGGHYGYTF. Written as DNA, the CDR3 is TGTGCCAGCAGCCCTTCTGGGGGCCACTATGGCTACACCTTC. Full variable domain (outside the CDR3, taken from reference TRBV5-5 and TRBJ1-2): DAGVTQSPTHLIKTRGQQVTLRCSPISGHKSVSWYQQVLGQGPQFIFQYYEKEERGRGNFPDRFSARQFPNYSSELNVNALLLGDSALYLCASSPSGGHYGYTFGSGTRLTVV.

The gene calls are TRBV6-1 and TRBJ1-2; TRBD1 aligns across 7 bases. The germline gives CDR1 MNHNS, CDR2 SASEGT. The CDR3 spans 13 residues. V trimming: 5 bases; J trimming: 6 bases; junction bases outside the gene matches: 6. CDR3 residues: CASSLDREDGYTF. In nucleotides, the CDR3 is TGTGCCAGCAGTCTTGACAGGGAAGATGGCTACACCTTC.

The DNA for the CDR3 is TGTGCCAGTACCGACAGGGGCTACAATGAGCAGTTCTTC. This translates into CASTDRGYNEQFF. The J gene is TRBJ2-1, the V gene TRBV19, with TRBD1 identical over 8 bases. Germline CDR1 reads LNHDA; CDR2 reads SQIVND (reference sequence). J lost 3 bases, V lost 7 bases, and 2 bases had no gene match. There are 13 residues in the CDR3.

This clone is a singleton in its sample. The rearrangement joins TRBV30 to TRBJ2-6; D remains unclear. CDR3 length: 15 amino acids. Deletions cut 0 bases from V and 5 bases from J, with 11 bases between. Germline V gene data show CDR1 as GTSNPN and CDR2 as SVGIG (reference sequence). CDR3 region: CAWSVTDGRANVLTF. The CDR3 coding sequence is TGTGCCTGGAGTGTAACGGATGGTCGGGCCAACGTCCTGACTTTC.

This chain joins TRBV9 and TRBJ2-2; TRBD2 aligns across 7 bases. Germline loops: CDR1 SGDLS, CDR2 YYNGEE. CDR3 length equals 17 residues. V was pared by 0 bases and J by 4 bases, with 9 bases of the junction left unmatched. The CDR3 DNA sequence: TGTGCCAGCAGCGTAGAGCTCGGGACTACCGTCACCGGGGAGCTGTTTTTT. Translation: CASSVELGTTVTGELFF.

The gene calls are TRBV6-1 and TRBJ2-7; D possibly matches TRBD1 or TRBD2 (7 bases each). V was pared by 8 bases and J by 3 bases, with 17 bases between. The CDR3 runs 14 residues. Germline V gene sequence: CDR1 MNHNS, CDR2 SASEGT. The CDR3 DNA reads as TGTGCCAGCCAGGGGGGGCAGGTCTTCTACGAGCAGTACTTC. The encoded protein is CASQGGQVFYEQYF.

The rearrangement links TRBV21-1 to TRBJ2-3; the DNA was not used to check the table's D call, TRBD2. TRBV21-1 represents a pseudogene. CDR3 length: 19 amino acids. The CDR3 DNA reads as TGTGCCAGCAGCAAAGGGGGGGAGAGGACTAGGAGAGTCACAGATACGCAGTATTTT. It yields the protein CASSKGGERTRRVTDTQYF.

This sequence joins TRBV6-1 and TRBJ2-7; 8 nucleotides agree with TRBD1. CDR1 MNHNS and CDR2 SASEGT come from the germline V gene. The CDR3 length is 15 residues. The ends lost 4 bases at V and 1 base at J; junction bases unmatched: 6. The CDR3 loop is CASSVGQAYSYEQYF. CDR3 bases: TGTGCCAGCAGTGTGGGACAGGCCTATTCCTACGAGCAGTACTTC.

The V and J genes are TRBV7-3 and TRBJ1-3; D is perhaps TRBD1 (6 bases). Trimming stripped 6 bases from V and 1 base from J, with 16 bases between. From germline, CDR1 is SGHTA and CDR2 FQGTGA. The CDR3 extends over 16 amino acids. This CDR3 reads CASSAGHSGSGNTIYF. As DNA, the CDR3 is TGTGCCAGCAGTGCGGGACACAGTGGTTCTGGAAACACCATATATTTT.

The table lists this clone with a few counts. The same CDR3 can be traced to other DNA sequences in this sample. The V gene is TRBV5-1, the J gene TRBJ2-7, with 8 nucleotides matching TRBD1. Trimming cost V 0 bases and J 6 bases; bases outside gene matches: 5. CDR3 length: 14 amino acids. Germline V gene lookup returns CDR1 SGHRS and CDR2 YFSETQ. The CDR3 nucleotides are TGCGCCAGCAGCTTGGGACAGGGGATTGGCGAGCAGTACTTC. This translates into CASSLGQGIGEQYF.

The CDR3 DNA sequence: TGTGCCAGCAGCTTAGCGGACCGTTACGAGCAGTACTTC. Translating it yields CASSLADRYEQYF. The chain links TRBV7-2 to TRBJ2-5; D unclear. The end of the DNA aligns better with TRBJ2-7, so the J call may be wrong. Germline V gene sequence: CDR1 SGHTA, CDR2 FQGNSA. The CDR3 consists of 13 residues.

The rearrangement links TRBV6-5 to TRBJ1-1; TRBD1 might be the D (6 bases). There are 14 residues in the CDR3. The germline V and J ends were trimmed by 6 bases and 1 base, with 12 bases remaining between them. The germline gives CDR1 MNHEY, CDR2 SVGAGI. This CDR3 is CASSLGQTNTEAFF. DNA of the CDR3: TGTGCCAGCAGCCTGGGACAAACGAACACTGAAGCTTTCTTT.

The chain has TRBV15 and TRBJ2-5; maybe TRBD2 (6 bases). With the DNA end fitting TRBJ2-7 better, the J assignment may be wrong. CDR3 length: 15 residues. CDR1 is LNHNV, CDR2 YYDKDF, per germline (reference sequence). The chain's CDR3 is CATSRAAGTTYEQYF. As DNA, the CDR3 is TGTGCCACCAGCAGAGCCGCGGGGACCACCTACGAGCAGTACTTC.

This CDR3 reads CASSSSPGFEQYF. Written as DNA, the CDR3 is TGTGCCAGCAGTTCTTCCCCGGGGTTCGAGCAGTACTTC. The chain couples TRBV28 to TRBJ2-7; possibly TRBD2 for D (5 bases). V was shortened by 4 bases and J by 6 bases, with 13 bases between the two germline ends. Germline V gene sequence: CDR1 MDHEN, CDR2 SYDVKM. This CDR3 has 13 residues.

The J gene is TRBJ2-2, the V gene TRBV28; D is undetermined. Germline CDR1 MDHEN, CDR2 SYDVKM. Trimming left V 2 bases short and J 2 bases short, with 12 bases between. This CDR3 is built from 16 residues. This CDR3 reads CASSLMARGNTGELFF. DNA for the CDR3: TGTGCCAGCAGTTTAATGGCTAGAGGAAACACCGGGGAGCTGTTTTTT.